The 27 T cell receptor beta chains given below trace back to one sample, sequenced in a study of T cells in Graves' hyperthyroidism and ophthalmopathy. Amplification of TCR beta CDR3 regions was performed using RNA transcripts as template. A first-round RT-PCR of the TCR CDR3 used the HTBI primer set. TCRdb independently ran MiXCR on the multiplex PCR reads; one entry per CDR3 protein. The data show 400,000 to 550,000 distinct CDR3 sequences, with roughly a quarter seen just once and roughly 10% held by the top ten. Sequencing input: blood. The receptors shown here come from a woman in her 30s with Graves' ophthalmopathy.

The genes are TRBV6-1 and TRBJ2-7, with D unresolved. V was pared by 3 bases and J by 2 bases, with 5 bases between. CDR1 is MNHNS and CDR2 is SASEGT in the germline V gene. This CDR3 comprises 12 residues. The CDR3: CASSDCTYEQYF. Written as DNA, the CDR3 is TGTGCCAGCAGTGACTGCACCTACGAGCAGTACTTC.

This clonotype was seen ten or more times. CDR3 sequence (DNA): TGTGCCACCAGTGATCGGGACAGGGTCACCGGGGAGCTGTTTTTT. This codes for CATSDRDRVTGELFF. The chain links TRBV24-1 to TRBJ2-2, with 9 bases aligning to TRBD1. Germline loops: CDR1 KGHDR, CDR2 SFDVKD. Trimming cost V 3 bases and J 4 bases; bases outside gene matches: 2. The CDR3 length is 15 residues.

This clonotype was picked up many times. The J gene is TRBJ1-2, the V gene TRBV5-1, with D perhaps TRBD1 (5 bases). The CDR3 runs 16 residues. V was clipped by 4 bases and J by 6 bases, with 22 bases between them. Looked up from germline, CDR1 is SGHRS and CDR2 is YFSETQ. The CDR3 DNA reads as TGCGCCAGCAGCCTCCTGACGTCGGGGCCCTCGGATGGCTACACCTTC. Protein product: CASSLLTSGPSDGYTF.

The rearrangement links TRBV6-1 to TRBJ1-2; 12 nucleotides match TRBD1. J lost 4 bases, V lost 6 bases, and 3 bases had no gene match. CDR1 and CDR2 from the germline V gene are MNHNS and SASEGT. The CDR3 contains 14 residues. The CDR3 loop is CASRGQGARYGYTF. CDR3 sequence (DNA): TGTGCCAGCAGGGGACAGGGGGCGCGCTATGGCTACACCTTC.

A few counts support this clonotype. The chain couples TRBV7-8 to TRBJ2-5, with 8 bases identical to TRBD2. V shed 5 bases, J shed 5 bases, and the junction held 16 bases outside the gene matches. Germline V gene data show CDR1 as SGHVS and CDR2 as FQNEAQ. This CDR3 comprises 17 residues. The CDR3 coding sequence is TGTGCCAGCAGCACCCCACAGCGGGAGACTTTAGTGGAGACCCAGTACTTC. Translated, it gives CASSTPQRETLVETQYF.

This clonotype was recorded at least ten times. The rearrangement links TRBV15 to TRBJ2-7; 8 positions match TRBD1. CDR3 length equals 15 residues. Trimming cost V 5 bases and J 0 bases; bases outside gene matches: 6. CDR1 and CDR2 from the germline V gene are LNHNV and YYDKDF (reference sequence). The CDR3 DNA follows: TGTGCCACCAGCGCCCGGGACAGGACCTCCTACGAGCAGTACTTC. It is translated as CATSARDRTSYEQYF.

This clonotype was seen ten or more times. The chain has TRBV6-1 and TRBJ1-5; TRBD1 matches at 8 bases. The CDR3 contains 15 residues. V lost 4 bases to trimming and J lost 7 bases; unmatched junction nucleotides: 9. The germline CDR1 and CDR2 sequences are MNHNS and SASEGT. CDR3 in amino acids: CASSVAGGVRQPQHF. The CDR3 coding sequence is TGTGCCAGCAGTGTGGCAGGGGGCGTACGGCAGCCCCAGCATTTT.

V usage is TRBV6-2 or TRBV6-3 and J usage is TRBJ2-7; 10 bases are a match to TRBD2. The CDR3 spans 19 residues. The V and J ends lost 5 bases and 2 bases, in that order; junction bases with no gene match: 18. Per germline, CDR1 MNHEY and CDR2 SVGEGT. CDR3 coding DNA: TGTGCCAGCAGTCTCAACTACGAACTCGGACTAGCGGTGCCCTACGAGCAGTACTTC. Protein: CASSLNYELGLAVPYEQYF.

In its sample, this clonotype was seen many times. One end of the junction varies from germline; a read error may be responsible. J is TRBJ2-7 and V is TRBV7-3; no clear D. The CDR3 has 15 residues. Per germline, CDR1 SGHTA and CDR2 FQGTGA. The CDR3, as DNA: TGTGCCAGCAGCTTACGACGTATCCACCCTTACGAGCAGTGCTTC. Protein sequence: CASSLRRIHPYEQCF.

The table lists this clonotype with many counts. The rearrangement joins TRBV10-3 to TRBJ2-2; 7 nucleotides align to TRBD1. Looked up from germline, CDR1 is ENHRY and CDR2 is SYGVKD. The CDR3 totals 13 residues. The trim removed 9 bases at V and 0 bases at J, leaving 1 base unmatched. CDR3: CAIGTANTGELFF. The CDR3 DNA sequence: TGTGCCATAGGGACAGCGAACACCGGGGAGCTGTTTTTT.

As to this clonotype: A much larger clone lies one base from this, so it may be a read error. Lacking the conserved final phenylalanine or tryptophan, this CDR3 likely reflects a read error. The DNA is omitted, as the CDR3 cannot be located on it reliably, and the CDR3 follows TCRdb's listing. The V gene is TRBV7-2, the J gene TRBJ1-1; the table's D call TRBD1 went unverified against the DNA. Looked up from germline, CDR1 is SGHTA and CDR2 is FQGNSA. The CDR3 sequence runs 15 residues, both termini included. Here the CDR3 reads CASRPQAGTNTEALY.

This clonotype was seen many times. The chain combines TRBV29-1 with TRBJ2-5; possibly TRBD2 for D (5 bases). Per the germline V gene, CDR1 is SQVTM and CDR2 is ANQGSEA. This CDR3 is built from 14 residues. Trimming took off 4 bases at V and 5 bases at J, with 17 bases between the two ends. Here the CDR3 reads CSVVWEPSRETQYF. CDR3 sequence (DNA): TGCAGCGTTGTTTGGGAGCCGTCCCGGGAGACCCAGTACTTC.

V gene TRBV6-1 combines with J gene TRBJ1-2; TRBD1 matches at 7 bases. Germline values: CDR1 MNHNS, CDR2 SASEGT. CDR3 length: 15 amino acids. The V gene end was trimmed by 3 bases and the J gene end by 4 bases; junction bases not matched to a gene: 8. As DNA, the CDR3 is TGTGCCAGCAGTGATCGACAGGGAATTACCTATGGCTACACCTTC. As protein: CASSDRQGITYGYTF.

The chain recombines TRBV20-1 with TRBJ1-1; D gene ambiguous. Germline loops: CDR1 DFQATT, CDR2 SNEGSKA (reference sequence). The germline V and J ends were trimmed by 6 bases and 1 base, with 12 bases remaining between them. The CDR3 has 13 amino acids. The CDR3 here is CSATDAANTEAFF. The CDR3, as DNA: TGCAGTGCCACGGACGCCGCGAACACTGAAGCTTTCTTT.

This clonotype was counted ten times or more. The rearrangement uses TRBV7-2 and TRBJ2-7; no clear D. Germline V CDR1 and CDR2: SGHTA, FQGNSA. The CDR3 is 13 residues long. The germline V and J ends were trimmed by 4 bases and 1 base, with 8 bases remaining between them. The CDR3 region has the DNA TGTGCCAGCAGCTCCGCCACTTCCTACGAGCAGTACTTC. Translated: CASSSATSYEQYF.

This clonotype was seen repeatedly, ten times or more. This chain uses TRBV15 with TRBJ1-2; D is undetermined. This CDR3 has 12 amino acids. The germline V gene encodes CDR1 LNHNV and CDR2 YYDKDF (reference sequence). V lost 1 base, J lost 3 bases, and 3 bases lay in between. The CDR3 is CATSRGDYGYTF. In nucleotides, the CDR3 is TGTGCCACCAGCAGAGGAGACTATGGCTACACCTTC.

This clonotype was seen repeatedly, ten times or more. CDR3 sequence (DNA): TGTGCCAGCAGTCCGCGTCTCGGGACTTTGCAAGAGACCCAGTACTTC. Translating gives CASSPRLGTLQETQYF. The chain recombines TRBV27 with TRBJ2-5; maybe TRBD2 (6 bases). The V gene lost 5 bases and the J gene lost 2 bases, with 18 bases spanning the gap. The CDR3 contains 16 residues. Germline V lookup: CDR1 MNHEY, CDR2 SMNVEV (reference sequence).

This clonotype has ten or more counts. V gene TRBV28 combines with J gene TRBJ2-7, with 8 bases fitting TRBD1. V shed 4 bases, J shed 1 base, and the junction held 3 bases outside the gene matches. This CDR3 contains 14 residues. Germline assignment: CDR1 MDHEN and CDR2 SYDVKM. In DNA, the CDR3 is TGTGCCAGCAGTTCGCAGGGGGCGTCCTACGAGCAGTACTTC. Protein sequence: CASSSQGASYEQYF.

Only a few counts were recorded for this clonotype. The chain couples TRBV6-2 or TRBV6-3 to TRBJ2-7; D is unclear. Germline V CDR1 and CDR2: MNHEY, SVGEGT. Between the trimmed V and J ends, which lost 8 bases and 5 bases, there was a span of 19 bases. The CDR3 runs 14 residues. The DNA for the CDR3 is TGTGCCAGCCGGCCCCTTCAGGAGACCGACGAGCAGTACTTC. Residues: CASRPLQETDEQYF.

To note about this clonotype: At one end, the junction sequence differs from germline, possibly due to a read error. The chain uses TRBV20-1 and TRBJ1-5, with D unclear. This CDR3 comprises 14 residues. The germline gives CDR1 DFQATT, CDR2 SNEGSKA (reference sequence). CDR3 residues: CSARDYMGDQPQHF. The CDR3 nucleotides are TGCAGTGCTAGAGATTACATGGGCGATCAGCCTCAGCATTTT.

By sample fraction, this clonotype is medium-sized. V and J are TRBV6-5 and TRBJ1-1; possibly TRBD1 for D (5 bases). V was trimmed by 6 bases and J by 3 bases, leaving 11 bases between them. The germline V gene encodes CDR1 MNHEY and CDR2 SVGAGI. This CDR3 region has 13 residues. The CDR3 nucleotides read TGTGCCAGCAGCCGGGACCGTGACACTGAAGCTTTCTTT. Translation: CASSRDRDTEAFF.

V and J are TRBV11-2 and TRBJ2-5; D remains ambiguous. The CDR3 covers 12 residues. Germline V gene lookup returns CDR1 SGHAT and CDR2 FQNNGV. Deletions cut 5 bases from V and 3 bases from J, with 7 bases between. The CDR3 bases are TGTGCCAGCAGCCCATCCAAAGAGACCCAGTACTTC. It is translated as CASSPSKETQYF.

This clonotype was counted at least ten times. The chain's CDR3 is CASSTQGDQPQHF. Here the CDR3 DNA reads TGTGCCAGTAGTACACAGGGGGATCAGCCCCAGCATTTT. V gene TRBV19 combines with J gene TRBJ1-5; 8 bases are shared with TRBD1. This CDR3 is 13 amino acids long. Trimming removed 4 bases from V and 5 bases from J; junction bases left unmatched: 1. CDR1 and CDR2 (germline): LNHDA, SQIVND (reference sequence).

The CDR3 region has the DNA TGTGCCAGTTCCCCGGGACTAGCGGAAGGCGGGGAGCTGTTTTTT. Its translation: CASSPGLAEGGELFF. This sequence joins TRBV9 and TRBJ2-2; 11 nucleotides agree with TRBD2. The CDR3 is 15 residues long. Trimming at V came to 8 bases and at J to 7 bases, leaving 10 bases not matched to a gene. The germline V gene encodes CDR1 SGDLS and CDR2 YYNGEE. The whole variable domain, filled in from reference TRBV9 and TRBJ2-2, reads DSGVTQTPKHLITATGQRVTLRCSPRSGDLSVYWYQQSLDQGLQFLIQYYNGEERAKGNILERFSAQQFPDLHSELNLSSLELGDSALYFCASSPGLAEGGELFFGEGSRLTVL.

There are many counts of this clonotype. The chain recombines TRBV15 with TRBJ2-3; D is possibly TRBD2 (6 bases). The CDR3 contains 15 residues. The germline V and J ends were trimmed by 0 bases and 6 bases, with 13 bases remaining between them. CDR1 and CDR2 (germline): LNHNV, YYDKDF (reference sequence). CDR3 loop: CATSRDPGDGDTQYF. CDR3 DNA sequence: TGTGCCACCAGCAGAGATCCGGGGGACGGGGATACGCAGTATTTT.

This clonotype appeared many times. The chain carries TRBV28 and TRBJ1-5, with TRBD1 as a possible D gene (6 bases). Per germline, CDR1 MDHEN and CDR2 SYDVKM. The V end lost 6 bases, the J end lost 3 bases, and 15 bases lay between the germline ends. The CDR3 totals 15 residues. DNA of the CDR3: TGTGCCAGCAGGGGAAGACAGGTGAACAATCAGCCCCAGCATTTT. It codes for CASRGRQVNNQPQHF.

Many counts were recorded for this clonotype. This sequence joins TRBV5-1 and TRBJ2-7; tentatively, D is TRBD1 (5 bases). Germline V gives CDR1 SGHRS, CDR2 YFSETQ. There are 16 residues in the CDR3. V was shortened by 0 bases and J by 3 bases, with 16 bases between the two germline ends. CDR3 DNA: TGCGCCAGCAGCTTGGATCCCTCGGCAGGGCTCTACGAGCAGTACTTC. Translating it yields CASSLDPSAGLYEQYF.